This TCR beta chain appears in the sequencing data of a study of blood T cell repertoires in COVID-19. Looking at the study overall: Italy, Spain and the United States were the sources of the convalescent and acute COVID-19 samples.

Generated by immunoSEQ multiplex PCR, the TCRdb table keeps only in-frame clones and is missing some. The repertoire holds roughly 240,000 clones, with approximately 90% as singletons. This CDR3 contains 11 residues. The germline V and J ends were trimmed by 5 bases and 10 bases, with 12 bases remaining between them. CDR1 is DFQATT, CDR2 SNEGSKA, per germline (reference sequence). Clinical history as reported by participants underpinned cohort assignment. Participants classified as exposed had met a COVID-19 case within 2 weeks before study entry. This clonotype originated in a man in his fifties who had been exposed to COVID-19. The gene calls are TRBV20-1 and TRBJ2-1, with TRBD1 as a possible D gene (7 bases). Sequencing was carried out using PBMCs or T cells enriched from blood (not recorded which). The CDR3 DNA follows: TGCAGTGCTTATGCGGGACAGGAGCAGTTCTTC. Protein product: CSAYAGQEQFF.